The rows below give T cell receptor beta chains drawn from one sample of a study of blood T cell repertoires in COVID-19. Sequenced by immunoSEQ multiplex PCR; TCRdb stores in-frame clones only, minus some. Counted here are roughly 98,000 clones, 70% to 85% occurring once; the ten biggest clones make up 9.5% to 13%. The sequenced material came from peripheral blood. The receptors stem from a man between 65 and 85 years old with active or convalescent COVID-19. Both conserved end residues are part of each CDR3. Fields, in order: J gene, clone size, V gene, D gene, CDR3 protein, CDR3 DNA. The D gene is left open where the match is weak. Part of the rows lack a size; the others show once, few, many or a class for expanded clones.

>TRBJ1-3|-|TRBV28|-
CASSNRGSSGNTIYF
TGTGCCAGCAGTAACCGGGGAAGCTCTGGAAACACCATATATTTT
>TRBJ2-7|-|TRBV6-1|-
CASSEAPGGGLNSYEQYF
TGTGCCAGCAGTGAAGCGCCCGGTGGCGGACTGAATTCCTACGAGCAGTACTTC
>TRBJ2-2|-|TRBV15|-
CATSRGGVTGELFF
TGTGCCACCAGCAGAGGGGGAGTAACCGGGGAGCTGTTTTTT
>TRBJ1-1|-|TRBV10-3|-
CAISEWEGGDTEAFF
TGTGCCATCAGTGAGTGGGAAGGCGGGGACACTGAAGCTTTCTTT
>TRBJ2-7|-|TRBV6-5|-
CASGQGYEQYF
TGTGCCAGCGGTCAGGGGTACGAGCAGTACTTC
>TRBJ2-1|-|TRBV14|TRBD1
CASSHRGPYNEQFF
TGTGCCAGCAGCCACAGGGGGCCTTACAATGAGCAGTTCTTC
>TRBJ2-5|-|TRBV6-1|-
CASSDWTAPRETQYF
TGTGCCAGCAGTGATTGGACAGCTCCAAGGGAGACCCAGTACTTC
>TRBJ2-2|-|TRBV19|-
CASSTQGTGELFF
TGTGCCAGTAGCACCCAGGGTACCGGGGAGCTGTTTTTT
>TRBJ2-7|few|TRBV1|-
CTSSQESPRDRVTYEQYF
TGCACCAGCAGCCAAGAGTCTCCCCGGGACAGAGTAACCTACGAGCAGTACTTC
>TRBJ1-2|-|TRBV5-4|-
CASSAGGSQGYTF
TGTGCCAGCAGCGCCGGCGGGTCTCAGGGCTACACCTTC
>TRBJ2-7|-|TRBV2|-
CASSARRGLGYEQYF
TGTGCCAGCAGTGCACGGCGGGGATTAGGCTACGAGCAGTACTTC
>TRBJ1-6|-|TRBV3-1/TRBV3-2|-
CASSQRGGPLHF
TGTGCCAGCAGCCAAAGGGGAGGACCCCTCCACTTT
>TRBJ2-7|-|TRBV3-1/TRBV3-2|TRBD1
CASSKTGTTSYEQYF
TGTGCCAGCAGCAAGACAGGGACGACGTCCTACGAGCAGTACTTC
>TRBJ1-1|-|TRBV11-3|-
CASNKGNMNTEAFF
TGTGCCAGCAACAAGGGGAACATGAACACTGAAGCTTTCTTT
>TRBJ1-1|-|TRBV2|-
CASRVYRETEAFF
TGTGCCAGCAGGGTCTACAGGGAGACTGAAGCTTTCTTT
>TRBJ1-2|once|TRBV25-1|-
CASSEGRRWAGGNYGYTF
TGTGCCAGCAGTGAGGGCCGCCGGTGGGCAGGTGGTAACTATGGCTACACCTTC
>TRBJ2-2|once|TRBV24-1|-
CATSDRFGPWHTGELFF
TGTGCCACCAGTGATAGATTTGGGCCTTGGCACACCGGGGAGCTGTTTTTT
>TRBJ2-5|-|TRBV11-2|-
CASSFGEETQYF
TGTGCCAGCAGCTTTGGTGAGGAGACCCAGTACTTC
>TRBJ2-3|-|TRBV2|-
CASRRDADTQYF
TGTGCCAGCCGGAGGGACGCAGATACGCAGTATTTT
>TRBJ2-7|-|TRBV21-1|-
CASSKGDRDSYEQYF
TGTGCCAGCAGCAAGGGGGACAGGGACTCCTACGAGCAGTACTTC
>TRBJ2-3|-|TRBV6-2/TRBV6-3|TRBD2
CASSYSPASGYSTDTQYF
TGTGCCAGCAGTTACTCGCCGGCTAGCGGATATAGCACAGATACGCAGTATTTT
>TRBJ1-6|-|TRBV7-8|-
CASTLAEGPPYNSPLHF
TGTGCCAGCACCTTAGCTGAGGGTCCGCCCTATAATTCACCCCTCCACTTT
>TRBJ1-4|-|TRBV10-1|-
CASSENGGENEKLFF
TGCGCCAGCAGTGAAAACGGCGGGGAGAATGAAAAACTGTTTTTT
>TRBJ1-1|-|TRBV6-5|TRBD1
CASSYSGTAMNTEAFF
TGTGCCAGCAGTTATTCCGGGACAGCTATGAACACTGAAGCTTTCTTT
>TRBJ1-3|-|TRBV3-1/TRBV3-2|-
CASSQKAGSGNTIYF
TGTGCCAGCAGCCAAAAGGCAGGTTCTGGAAACACCATATATTTT
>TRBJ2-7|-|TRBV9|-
CASSVYSSSYEQYF
TGTGCCAGCAGCGTATACTCCTCCTCCTACGAGCAGTACTTC
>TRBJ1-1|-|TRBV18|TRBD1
CASSPAGGHPGVEAFF
TGTGCCAGCTCACCCGCAGGGGGCCATCCAGGTGTCGAAGCTTTCTTT
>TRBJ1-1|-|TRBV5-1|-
CASSLNIRGMGNAEAFF
TGCGCCAGCAGCTTAAATATCAGGGGTATGGGGAACGCTGAAGCTTTCTTT
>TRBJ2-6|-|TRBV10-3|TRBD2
CAISDSAGSLVGANVLTF
TGTGCCATCAGTGACTCAGCGGGGAGTCTCGTTGGGGCCAACGTCCTGACTTTC
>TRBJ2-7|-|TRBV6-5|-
CASSYNGQRTEQYF
TGTGCCAGCAGCTATAATGGACAGAGGACCGAGCAGTACTTC
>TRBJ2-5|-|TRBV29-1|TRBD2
CSVTSLRGQETQYF
TGCAGCGTTACCTCCTTGCGGGGGCAAGAGACCCAGTACTTC
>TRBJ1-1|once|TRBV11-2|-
CASSLETGTEAFF
TGTGCCAGCAGCTTAGAAACGGGGACTGAAGCTTTCTTT
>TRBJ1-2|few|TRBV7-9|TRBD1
CASSSGQGGYTF
TGTGCCAGCAGCTCCGGACAGGGCGGCTACACCTTC
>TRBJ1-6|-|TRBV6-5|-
CASLEGVYNSPLHF
TGTGCCAGCCTCGAGGGGGTTTATAATTCACCCCTCCACTTT
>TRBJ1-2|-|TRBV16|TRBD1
CASSQRQGFDYGYTF
TGTGCCAGCAGCCAGAGACAGGGGTTTGACTATGGCTACACCTTC
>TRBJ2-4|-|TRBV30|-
CAWSAVRGIQYF
TGTGCCTGGAGTGCCGTCCGGGGCATTCAGTACTTC
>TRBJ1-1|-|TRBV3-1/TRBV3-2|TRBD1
CASSQRIPGQDFMNTEAFF
TGTGCCAGCAGCCAAAGGATACCGGGACAGGACTTCATGAACACTGAAGCTTTCTTT
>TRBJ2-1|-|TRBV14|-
CASSQDVSGFLEQFF
TGTGCCAGCAGCCAAGATGTTTCAGGGTTCTTGGAGCAGTTCTTC
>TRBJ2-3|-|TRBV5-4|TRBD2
CAISFPGGRADTQYF
TGTGCCATCTCCTTCCCGGGGGGGCGGGCAGATACGCAGTATTTT
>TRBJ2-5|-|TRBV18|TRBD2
CASSPGTRATQETQYF
TGTGCCAGCTCACCCGGGACTAGGGCTACCCAAGAGACCCAGTACTTC
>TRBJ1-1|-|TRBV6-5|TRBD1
CASSYYRGPGTEAFF
TGTGCCAGCAGTTACTACAGGGGGCCAGGCACTGAAGCTTTCTTT
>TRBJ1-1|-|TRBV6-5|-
CASSYGGAGTEAFF
TGTGCCAGCAGTTACGGGGGGGCTGGGACTGAAGCTTTCTTT